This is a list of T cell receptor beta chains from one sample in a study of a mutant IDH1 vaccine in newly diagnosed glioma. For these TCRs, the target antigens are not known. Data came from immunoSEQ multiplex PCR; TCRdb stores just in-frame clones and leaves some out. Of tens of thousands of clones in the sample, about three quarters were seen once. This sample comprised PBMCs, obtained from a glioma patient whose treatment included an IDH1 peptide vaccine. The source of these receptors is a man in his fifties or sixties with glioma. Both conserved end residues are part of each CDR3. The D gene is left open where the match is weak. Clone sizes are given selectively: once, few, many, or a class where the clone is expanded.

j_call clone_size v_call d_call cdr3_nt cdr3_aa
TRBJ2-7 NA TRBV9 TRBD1 TGTGCCAGCAGCTCTAGACAGGGCGGCCTCGACGAGCAGTACTTC CASSSRQGGLDEQYF
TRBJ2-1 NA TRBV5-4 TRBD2 TGTGCCAGCAGCAGACTAGCGGGTTCCTACAATGAGCAGTTCTTC CASSRLAGSYNEQFF
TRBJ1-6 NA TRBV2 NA TGTGCCAGCAGTGGCCGGGCGAGTAATTCACCCCTCCACTTT CASSGRASNSPLHF
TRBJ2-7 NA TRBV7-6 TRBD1 TGTGCCAGCAGCCACGGAAAGACAGGGTCGGACGAGCAGTACTTC CASSHGKTGSDEQYF
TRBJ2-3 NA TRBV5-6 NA TGTGCCAGCAGCCTCCGGGATACGCAGTATTTT CASSLRDTQYF
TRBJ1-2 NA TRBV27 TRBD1 TGTGCCAGCAGTGGGACAGCCTATGGCTACACCTTC CASSGTAYGYTF
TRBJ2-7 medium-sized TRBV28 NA TGTGCCAGCAGTTTCGGGGCGGGACAGACGAAGGCCTACGAGCAGTACTTC CASSFGAGQTKAYEQYF
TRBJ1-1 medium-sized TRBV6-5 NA TGTGCCAGCAGTACAGGGAACACTGAAGCTTTCTTT CASSTGNTEAFF
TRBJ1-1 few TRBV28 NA TGTGCCAGCGGAACATCGGTGGGGAACACTGAAGCTTTCTTT CASGTSVGNTEAFF
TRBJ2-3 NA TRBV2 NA TGTGCCAGCAGTGAAAGCGGGACAGAGGCAGATACGCAGTATTTT CASSESGTEADTQYF
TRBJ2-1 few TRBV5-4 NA TGTGCCAGCAGCGGCCTTTTGGATACCAATGAGCAGTTCTTC CASSGLLDTNEQFF
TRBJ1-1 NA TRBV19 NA TGTGCCAGTAGTATAGTGTTGGGGGGATTCACTGAAGCTTTCTTT CASSIVLGGFTEAFF
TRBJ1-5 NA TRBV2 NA TGTGCCAGCAGGGTGGACAATCAGCCCCAGCATTTT CASRVDNQPQHF
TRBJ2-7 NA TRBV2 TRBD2 TGTGCCAGCAGTGACCGGTGGACTAGAAGGTACGAGCAGTACTTC CASSDRWTRRYEQYF
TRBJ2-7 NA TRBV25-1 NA TGTGCCAGCAGTGAAATACACGAGCAGTACTTC CASSEIHEQYF
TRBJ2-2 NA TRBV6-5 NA TGTGCCTCAAGGAGGGGGGAAACCGGGGAGCTGTTTTTT CASRRGETGELFF
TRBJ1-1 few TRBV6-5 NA TGTGCCAGTGCTATGGGAATGAACACTGAAGCTTTCTTT CASAMGMNTEAFF
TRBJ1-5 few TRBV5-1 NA TGCGCCAGCAGCTTGGGGCAGGGGCTCAATCAGCCCCAGCATTTT CASSLGQGLNQPQHF
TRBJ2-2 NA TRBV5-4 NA TGTGCCAGCAGCTTGGCCGGTGGTACCGGGGAGCTGTTTTTT CASSLAGGTGELFF
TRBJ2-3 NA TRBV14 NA TGTGCCAGCAGCCAAGCTCCGGGTTCGCAGTATTTT CASSQAPGSQYF
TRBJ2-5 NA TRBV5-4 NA TGTGCCAGCAGCTCGGGACTGTCAAGGGAGACCCAGTACTTC CASSSGLSRETQYF
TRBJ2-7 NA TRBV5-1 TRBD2 TGCGCCAGCAGCTTAGGCGGGGGCGAGCAGTACTTC CASSLGGGEQYF
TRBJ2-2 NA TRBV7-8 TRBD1 TGTGCCAGCAGCTCCGGACAGGCAAACACCGGGGAGCTGTTTTTT CASSSGQANTGELFF
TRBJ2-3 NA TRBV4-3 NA TGCGCCAGCAGCCAAGATAAGGGGTCCCAATTCACAGATACGCAGTATTTT CASSQDKGSQFTDTQYF
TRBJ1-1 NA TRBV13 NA TGTGCCAGCAGCTTAGGAGACGGGGAGAACACTGAAGCTTTCTTT CASSLGDGENTEAFF
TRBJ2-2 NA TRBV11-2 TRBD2 TGTGCCAGCAGCTTAGGGAGGACTAGCGTGAACACCGGGGAGCTGTTTTTT CASSLGRTSVNTGELFF
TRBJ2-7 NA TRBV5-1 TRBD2 TGCGCCAGCAGCTCCAATAGCGGGAGCGGCTACGAGCAGTACTTC CASSSNSGSGYEQYF
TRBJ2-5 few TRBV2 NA TGTGCCAGCAGTGACGGGGAATCGGAGACCCAGTACTTC CASSDGESETQYF
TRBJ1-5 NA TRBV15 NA TGTGCCACCAGCGGAGAACGGGGGGGCCAGCCCCAGCATTTT CATSGERGGQPQHF
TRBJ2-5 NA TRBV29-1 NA TGCAGCGTTGAGGAGATGGATGAGACCCAGTACTTC CSVEEMDETQYF
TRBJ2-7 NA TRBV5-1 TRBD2 TGCGCCAGCAGCTCGGGAGGGACGGGCTCCTACGAGCAGTACTTC CASSSGGTGSYEQYF
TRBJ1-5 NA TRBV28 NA TGTGCCAGCAGTTTAACTGGTCGGGGCAGGTCTAGCAATCAGCCCCAGCATTTT CASSLTGRGRSSNQPQHF
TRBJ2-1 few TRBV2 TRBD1 TGTGCCAGCAAAGACAGGGGGGGTTTGGATGAGCAGTTCTTC CASKDRGGLDEQFF
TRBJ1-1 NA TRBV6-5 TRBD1 TGTGCCAGCAGTTATCCAGGACAGGGGAACACTGAAGCTTTCTTT CASSYPGQGNTEAFF
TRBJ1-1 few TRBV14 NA TGTGCCAGCAGCCAAGGGGTCACTGAAGCTTTCTTT CASSQGVTEAFF
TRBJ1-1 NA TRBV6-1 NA TGTGCCAGCAGTACCCTGAAAGCTTTCTTT CASSTLKAFF
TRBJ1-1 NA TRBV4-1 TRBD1 TGCGCCAGCAGCCTATCTACAGGGGATGTTTCTGAAGCTTTCTTT CASSLSTGDVSEAFF
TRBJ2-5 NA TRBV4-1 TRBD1 TGCGCCAGCAGCCAAACCCGAGCCGGGACAGGGGGTGGAGAGACCCAGTACTTC CASSQTRAGTGGGETQYF
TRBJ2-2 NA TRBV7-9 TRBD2 TGTGCCAGCAGAACACTAGCGGGGGGGCCTTCTCCAACCGGGGAGCTGTTTTTT CASRTLAGGPSPTGELFF
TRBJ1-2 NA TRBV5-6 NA TGTGCCAGCAGCCTTCAGGCGGGTAACTATGGCTACACCTTC CASSLQAGNYGYTF
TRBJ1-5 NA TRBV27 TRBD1 TGTGCCAGCAGTTCAACAGGGGGCCGGCAGCCCCAGCATTTT CASSSTGGRQPQHF